This T cell receptor (beta chain) was captured by sequencing in a study of OX40 agonist ivuxolimab in advanced cancers. Study observations and caveats: CD8+ T cells were the subset that, on average, had more expanded clones than CD4+.

For this clone: Its antigen is currently unknown.

Produced via immunoSEQ multiplex PCR; TCRdb's table is partial and in-frame only. Of about 58,000 clones in the sample, around nine tenths were seen once. Germline V gives CDR1 SGHVS, CDR2 FQNEAQ. The junction had 7 bases not matched to a gene; V was cut back by 5 bases and J by 8 bases. This CDR3 has 14 amino acids. The sample consisted of CD4+ or CD8+ T cells sorted from blood, taken in a trial of the OX40 agonist ivuxolimab. This receptor was taken from an adult with an advanced solid tumor such as melanoma, head and neck, liver or kidney cancer. The chain uses TRBV7-8 and TRBJ2-2; 8 nucleotides match TRBD1. CDR3 sequence reads: CASSIRGLGGELFF. CDR3 sequence (DNA): TGTGCCAGCAGCATCAGGGGGCTCGGAGGGGAGCTGTTTTTT.